These 26 T cell receptor beta chains originate from one sample sequenced in a study of blood T cell repertoires in COVID-19. Sequencing used immunoSEQ multiplex PCR; TCRdb keeps in-frame clones, though not all of them. The sample lists 350,000 to 450,000 clones; 85% were seen once. Input material: peripheral blood. These TCRs come from a woman aged 18-30 years with acute or convalescent COVID-19.

The chain couples TRBV27 to TRBJ1-1; TRBD1 aligns across 11 bases. The germline CDR1 and CDR2 sequences are MNHEY and SMNVEV (reference sequence). Germline trimming cut 5 bases from V and 5 bases from J; bases unmatched to any gene: 4. This CDR3 is built from 14 residues. The CDR3 protein is CASSLDRGRTEAFF. CDR3 DNA: TGTGCCAGCAGTCTGGACAGGGGGCGTACTGAAGCTTTCTTT.

The chain recombines TRBV28 with TRBJ2-3; D ambiguous. Germline CDR1 and CDR2: MDHEN and SYDVKM. This CDR3 has 13 amino acids. Trimming removed 3 bases at V and 0 bases at J, with 4 bases between. Written as DNA, the CDR3 is TGTGCCAGCAGTTTGAGCAGCACAGATACGCAGTATTTT. Its translation is CASSLSSTDTQYF.

This chain connects TRBV3-1 (or the pseudogene TRBV3-2) to TRBJ2-1, with TRBD2 identical over 7 bases. The V segment lost 5 bases and the J segment 3 bases; nucleotides outside the gene matches: 7. The CDR3 is 15 amino acids. Looked up from germline, CDR1 is LGHDT and CDR2 is YNNKEL (reference sequence). Here the CDR3 DNA reads TGTGCCAGCAGCACGGGGGGAGCGGGCTACAATGAGCAGTTCTTC. It specifies CASSTGGAGYNEQFF.

V gene TRBV7-3 combines with J gene TRBJ1-3, with 7 bases lining up with TRBD1. Per the germline V gene, CDR1 is SGHTA and CDR2 is FQGTGA. V lost 3 bases, J lost 2 bases, and 10 bases stayed unmatched. The CDR3 spans 17 residues. Here the CDR3 reads CASSLTTGLVAGNTIYF. CDR3 sequence (DNA): TGTGCCAGCAGCTTGACGACAGGGCTTGTCGCTGGAAACACCATATATTTT.

The genes are TRBV6-5 and TRBJ2-1; D is ambiguous. Germline CDR1 reads MNHEY; CDR2 reads SVGAGI. This CDR3 comprises 15 residues. The germline V and J ends were trimmed by 5 bases and 3 bases, with 14 bases remaining between them. In DNA form, the CDR3 reads TGTGCCAGCAGTCCCCTGGCAGATTACTACAATGAGCAGTTCTTC. Protein sequence: CASSPLADYYNEQFF.

The chain carries TRBV4-1 and TRBJ1-2; D unclear. The V gene lost 0 bases and the J gene lost 4 bases, with 12 bases spanning the gap. In germline, CDR1 is MGHRA, CDR2 YSYEKL. CDR3 size: 15 residues. The CDR3 DNA reads as TGCGCCAGCAGCCAAGAATCCTCAGCGACCTATGGCTACACCTTC. Its translation: CASSQESSATYGYTF.

In this sample, this clone turned up once. V and J are TRBV28 and TRBJ2-7, with D possibly TRBD2 on 5 matching bases. The CDR3 loop spans 14 amino acids. Germline V gene data show CDR1 as MDHEN and CDR2 as SYDVKM. The V end lost 3 bases, the J end lost 2 bases, and 11 bases lay between the germline ends. CDR3 nucleotide sequence: TGTGCCAGCAGTTTCGTTCGCGGGCCCTACGAGCAGTACTTC. It yields the protein CASSFVRGPYEQYF.

This chain connects TRBV6-5 to TRBJ1-2; a weak D match, TRBD1 (5 bases). Trimming cost V 0 bases and J 4 bases, with 9 bases left between them. The CDR3 has 14 residues. CDR1 and CDR2 (germline): MNHEY, SVGAGI. As DNA, the CDR3 is TGTGCCAGCAGTTACTCGGGGGGGAGCTATGGCTACACCTTC. As protein: CASSYSGGSYGYTF.

V gene TRBV6-4 combines with J gene TRBJ2-1; 12 nucleotides line up with TRBD2. The CDR3 consists of 18 residues. J lost 9 bases, V lost 6 bases, and 18 bases had no gene match. Per germline, CDR1 MRHNA and CDR2 SNTAGT. This chain's CDR3 is CASSKTSGSTTARSEQFF. DNA for the CDR3: TGTGCCAGCAGCAAGACTAGCGGGAGCACCACGGCCCGCAGTGAGCAGTTCTTC.

The rearrangement joins TRBV2 to TRBJ2-5; the match to TRBD2 covers 7 bases. Germline trimming cut 2 bases from V and 5 bases from J; bases unmatched to any gene: 14. This CDR3 has 17 residues. Germline V lookup: CDR1 SNHLY, CDR2 FYNNEI. Here the CDR3 DNA reads TGTGCCAGCAGTGAATCGGGAGCGGGATGGGAATTGGAGACCCAGTACTTC. Amino acids: CASSESGAGWELETQYF.

This chain uses TRBV7-2 with TRBJ2-6, with 7 bases aligning to TRBD2. CDR1 is SGHTA, CDR2 FQGNSA, per germline. J was trimmed by 2 bases and V by 3 bases; bases with no gene match: 13. The CDR3 has 19 residues. CDR3 amino acids: CASSFIKIAGGPGANVLTF. The CDR3 nucleotides read TGTGCCAGCAGCTTTATTAAAATAGCGGGTGGCCCTGGGGCCAACGTCCTGACTTTC.

The chain has TRBV30 and TRBJ2-3; 8 bases line up with TRBD1. Losses at the gene ends were 0 bases for V and 0 bases for J; bases not matched to a gene: 5. Germline CDR1 is GTSNPN and CDR2 is SVGIG (reference sequence). The CDR3 has 16 residues. CDR3 residues: CAWSVGTGASTDTQYF. The DNA for the CDR3 is TGTGCCTGGAGTGTAGGGACAGGAGCTAGCACAGATACGCAGTATTTT.

The chain joins TRBV6-6 to TRBJ1-2, with TRBD1 matching 9 bases. The trim removed 5 bases at V and 7 bases at J, leaving 14 bases unmatched. This CDR3 contains 16 residues. Germline loops: CDR1 MNHNY, CDR2 SVGAGI (reference sequence). The CDR3 is CASSVPGQGQIGGYTF. In nucleotides, the CDR3 is TGTGCCAGCAGTGTCCCGGGACAGGGCCAGATTGGTGGCTACACCTTC.

The CDR3 DNA reads as TGTGCCATTTCCCCGGTAAACCGAAACACCATATATTTT. It is translated as CAISPVNRNTIYF. This chain connects TRBV12-3 or TRBV12-4 to TRBJ1-3, with D hard to call. V lost 10 bases and J lost 5, with 15 bases in between. The CDR3 is 13 amino acids.

This chain connects TRBV2 to TRBJ2-2; 13 bases match TRBD2. With 6 bases clipped from V and 0 bases from J, the junction kept 4 bases outside the gene matches. This CDR3 contains 17 residues. Germline assignment: CDR1 SNHLY and CDR2 FYNNEI. CDR3 loop: CASSRLAGGANTGELFF. CDR3 sequence (DNA): TGTGCCAGCAGCAGACTAGCGGGGGGAGCGAACACCGGGGAGCTGTTTTTT.

This chain links TRBV25-1 with TRBJ2-1; the match to TRBD1 covers 9 bases. Germline V gene lookup returns CDR1 MGHDK and CDR2 SYGVNS. The CDR3 is 15 amino acids. V trimming: 7 bases; J trimming: 5 bases; junction bases outside the gene matches: 9. CDR3 coding DNA: TGTGCCAGCACCCGGGACAGGGAGTGGAACAATGAGCAGTTCTTC. It encodes CASTRDREWNNEQFF. The full variable domain, completed using reference TRBV25-1 and TRBJ2-1, is EADIYQTPRYLVIGTGKKITLECSQTMGHDKMYWYQQDPGMELHLIHYSYGVNSTEKGDLSSESTVSRIRTEHFPLTLESARPSHTSQYLCASTRDREWNNEQFFGPGTRLTVL.

The genes are TRBV30 and TRBJ1-4; 10 bases align to TRBD1. After removal of 0 bases from V and 8 bases from J, the junction contained 3 bases not matched to a gene. The CDR3 length is 14 residues. Germline CDR1 reads GTSNPN; CDR2 reads SVGIG (reference sequence). CDR3: CAWSVGTGEEKLFF. For the CDR3, the DNA is TGTGCCTGGAGTGTAGGGACAGGGGAGGAAAAACTGTTTTTT.

V and J are TRBV9 and TRBJ1-2; 9 positions match TRBD1. The V and J ends lost 3 bases and 8 bases, in that order; junction bases with no gene match: 5. The CDR3 runs to 13 residues. The germline gives CDR1 SGDLS, CDR2 YYNGEE. The CDR3 nucleotides are TGTGCCAGCAGCGGGGGACAGGGTAAAGGCTACACCTTC. Amino acid sequence: CASSGGQGKGYTF. The variable domain in full, with the rest retrieved from reference TRBV9 and TRBJ1-2, is DSGVTQTPKHLITATGQRVTLRCSPRSGDLSVYWYQQSLDQGLQFLIQYYNGEERAKGNILERFSAQQFPDLHSELNLSSLELGDSALYFCASSGGQGKGYTFGSGTRLTVV.

The genes are TRBV18 and TRBJ1-1, with D unclear. Trimming removed 4 bases from V and 4 bases from J, with 13 bases in between. Germline assignment: CDR1 KGHSH and CDR2 LQKENI. The CDR3 totals 14 residues. In nucleotides, the CDR3 is TGTGCCAGCTCACTAATCGAGGATGGCACTGAAGCTTTCTTT. This codes for CASSLIEDGTEAFF.

This chain links TRBV27 with TRBJ1-5; no firm D call. The CDR3 has 16 amino acids. Germline CDR1 and CDR2: MNHEY and SMNVEV (reference sequence). The V end lost 8 bases, the J end lost 0 bases, and 17 bases lay between the germline ends. This chain's CDR3 is CASRGEHGRSNQPQHF. Here the CDR3 DNA reads TGTGCCAGCCGGGGTGAACACGGACGTAGCAATCAGCCCCAGCATTTT.

The CDR3 DNA sequence: TGTGCCAGCAGTGTCGGAGAGAACAATTCACCCCTCCACTTT. It specifies CASSVGENNSPLHF. The chain is built from TRBV2 and TRBJ1-6, with D hard to call. The V gene's germline CDR1 is SNHLY and CDR2 FYNNEI. The CDR3 spans 14 residues. V lost 4 bases to trimming and J lost 7 bases, with 11 bases between them. Complete variable domain (other parts from reference TRBV2 and TRBJ1-6): EPEVTQTPSHQVTQMGQEVILRCVPISNHLYFYWYRQILGQKVEFLVSFYNNEISEKSEIFDDQFSVERPDGSNFTLKIRSTKLEDSAMYFCASSVGENNSPLHFGNGTRLTVT.

CDR3 nucleotide sequence: TGTGCCAGCAGCCAACGACAGGGGAGAGACGAGCAGTACTTC. Amino acids: CASSQRQGRDEQYF. The chain couples TRBV28 to TRBJ2-7; 8 nucleotides match TRBD1. Germline trimming cut 6 bases from V and 5 bases from J; bases unmatched to any gene: 9. The CDR3 totals 14 residues. Germline values: CDR1 MDHEN, CDR2 SYDVKM.

This clone has a count of ten or more. V and J are TRBV3-1 (or the pseudogene TRBV3-2) and TRBJ2-7; D may be TRBD1 (5 bases). The germline V gene has CDR1 LGHDT and CDR2 YNNKEL (reference sequence). CDR3 length: 11 residues. The ends were cut back, 2 bases at V and 9 bases at J, with 8 bases in the middle. The CDR3 loop reads CASSQTDRQYF. Written as DNA, the CDR3 is TGTGCCAGCAGCCAAACCGACAGGCAGTACTTC.

The chain uses TRBV6-5 and TRBJ1-6; 8 nucleotides match TRBD1. The CDR3 runs to 16 residues. Trimming cost V 2 bases and J 14 bases; bases outside gene matches: 14. Germline V CDR1 and CDR2: MNHEY, SVGAGI. The CDR3 reads CASSYEGTGRVSALHF. In DNA form, the CDR3 reads TGTGCCAGCAGTTACGAGGGGACAGGCCGAGTTTCGGCCCTCCACTTT.

This chain links TRBV7-3 with TRBJ2-1; 7 bases align to TRBD2. V was clipped by 1 base and J by 0 bases; unmatched bases: 12. The CDR3 has 19 amino acids. Germline V gene data show CDR1 as SGHTA and CDR2 as FQGTGA. The CDR3: CASSLNGPSGGPSYNEQFF. CDR3 nucleotide sequence: TGTGCCAGCAGCTTAAATGGGCCTAGCGGCGGACCCTCCTACAATGAGCAGTTCTTC.

The chain is built from TRBV19 and TRBJ1-1; TRBD1 matches 7 bases. CDR1 is LNHDA and CDR2 is SQIVND in the germline V gene (reference sequence). There are 14 residues in the CDR3. The V and J ends lost 6 bases and 3 bases, in that order; junction bases with no gene match: 7. The CDR3 reads CASSEGGLDTEAFF. CDR3 nucleotide sequence: TGTGCCAGTAGCGAAGGGGGCCTGGACACTGAAGCTTTCTTT. The full variable domain, in which reference TRBV19 and TRBJ1-1 provide the parts outside the CDR3, is DGGITQSPKYLFRKEGQNVTLSCEQNLNHDAMYWYRQDPGQGLRLIYYSQIVNDFQKGDIAEGYSVSREKKESFPLTVTSAQKNPTAFYLCASSEGGLDTEAFFGQGTRLTVV.